These 27 T cell receptor beta chains were all obtained from the same sample, sequenced in a study of metastatic and nonmetastatic thyroid tumors. TCRdb re-clonotyped the PCR reads through MiXCR. Of approximately 8,000 clones in the sample, under 30% were seen once. No treatment of any kind had been given to any patient before thyroid surgery. The sequenced material came from adjacent normal tissue. The receptor set was obtained from a female donor with papillary thyroid cancer or a benign thyroid nodule (not recorded which). Some clones in this sample may be carry-over from other donors' samples.

This clone occurred a few times. The chain joins TRBV19 to TRBJ2-4; D unclear. CDR3 length: 12 residues. Trimming stripped 5 bases from V and 9 bases from J, with 11 bases between. CDR1 and CDR2 (germline): LNHDA, SQIVND (reference sequence). The CDR3 nucleotides are TGTGCCAGTAGTCCAGGCCCGAGCATTCAGTACTTC. It codes for CASSPGPSIQYF.

About this clone itself: Within the sample, other DNA sequences also encode this same CDR3. J is TRBJ1-5 and V is TRBV12-3 or TRBV12-4, with unresolved D. The length of the CDR3 is 11 residues. V lost 2 bases and J lost 6, with 2 bases in between. The CDR3 loop is CASSLSQPQHF. CDR3 nucleotides: TGTGCCAGCAGTTTATCTCAGCCCCAGCATTTT.

This chain connects TRBV11-2 to TRBJ2-7, with 9 nucleotides matching TRBD2. The V and J ends lost 0 bases and 4 bases, in that order; junction bases with no gene match: 7. This CDR3 contains 16 residues. The germline CDR1 and CDR2 sequences are SGHAT and FQNNGV. CDR3 coding DNA: TGTGCCAGCAGCTTAGATGTAGCGGGAGTGGGTTACGAGCAGTACTTC. Amino acids: CASSLDVAGVGYEQYF.

This clone was recorded at least ten times. The V and J genes are TRBV6-5 and TRBJ2-5; no clear D gene. Germline V CDR1 and CDR2: MNHEY, SVGAGI. CDR3 length equals 16 residues. V lost 2 bases to trimming and J lost 2 bases, with 15 bases between them. In DNA, the CDR3 is TGTGCCAGCAGTTACGACCCCAACTCCGGGCAAGAGACCCAGTACTTC. As protein: CASSYDPNSGQETQYF.

Regarding this clone: One end of the junction varies from germline; a read error may be responsible. This chain connects TRBV27 to TRBJ1-2; D call uncertain. Looked up from germline, CDR1 is MNHEY and CDR2 is SMNVEV (reference sequence). This CDR3 comprises 14 residues. The CDR3 nucleotides read TGCGCCAGCAGTTTTACCGTCCACAGCTATGGCTACACCTTC. Its translation: CASSFTVHSYGYTF.

This clone has ten or more counts. Being one base from a much bigger clone, this may be a read error. J is TRBJ2-3 and V is TRBV7-9, with D unclear. The V gene's germline CDR1 is SEHNR and CDR2 FQNEAQ (reference sequence). CDR3 length: 14 amino acids. This chain's CDR3 is CASNLGGSTDTQYF. The CDR3 bases are TGTGCCAGCAACTTAGGCGGCAGCACAGATACGCAGTATTTT.

This rearrangement joins TRBV5-6 to TRBJ2-7, with D possibly TRBD2 on 5 matching bases. Per germline, CDR1 SGHDT and CDR2 YYEEEE. With 4 bases removed from V and 1 base from J, the gap between germline ends came to 12 bases. The CDR3 spans 14 residues. The CDR3: CASSPGINSYEQYF. The CDR3 DNA sequence: TGTGCCAGCAGCCCGGGAATAAATTCCTACGAGCAGTACTTC.

V gene TRBV2 combines with J gene TRBJ2-7; 13 bases are shared with TRBD2. Germline CDR1 and CDR2: SNHLY and FYNNEI. The V segment lost 5 bases and the J segment 2 bases; nucleotides outside the gene matches: 12. The CDR3 contains 18 residues. CDR3 nucleotides: TGTGCCAGCAGTCGAGGACTAGCGGGAGTAGGAGGGACCTACGAGCAGTACTTC. This encodes CASSRGLAGVGGTYEQYF.

This clone is categorized as medium-sized (0.01 to 0.1%). The rearrangement links TRBV29-1 to TRBJ2-2, with 12 bases that match TRBD1. CDR3 length equals 13 residues. The germline gives CDR1 SQVTM, CDR2 ANQGSEA. The V gene end was trimmed by 7 bases and the J gene end by 4 bases; junction bases not matched to a gene: 1. DNA of the CDR3: TGCAGCGGGGGACAGGGGGCCACCGGGGAGCTGTTTTTT. Residues: CSGGQGATGELFF.

V usage is TRBV7-8 and J usage is TRBJ1-1; D may be TRBD1 (5 bases). Germline V gene data show CDR1 as SGHVS and CDR2 as FQNEAQ. Trimming removed 5 bases at V and 0 bases at J, with 13 bases between. The CDR3 covers 15 residues. The CDR3: CASSRQGGVNTEAFF. The CDR3 coding sequence is TGTGCCAGCAGCCGCCAGGGTGGAGTGAACACTGAAGCTTTCTTT.

Within the sample, this clone is medium-sized (0.01 to 0.1%). The rearrangement uses TRBV5-5 and TRBJ2-3; the D is unclear. The V end was cut by 1 base, the J end by 2 bases, with 8 bases between. CDR1 SGHKS and CDR2 YYEKEE come from the germline V gene (reference sequence). This CDR3 is 14 amino acids long. CDR3 in amino acids: CASSLIGHTDTQYF. CDR3 coding DNA: TGTGCCAGCAGCTTGATCGGGCACACAGATACGCAGTATTTT.

The J gene is TRBJ2-1, the V gene TRBV27, with D possibly being TRBD2 (6 bases). This CDR3 is built from 14 residues. The V and J ends lost 7 bases and 9 bases respectively, with 19 bases between them. The germline CDR1 and CDR2 sequences are MNHEY and SMNVEV (reference sequence). The chain's CDR3 is CASTPTLAGSEQFF. The CDR3 nucleotides are TGTGCCAGCACCCCCACCCTGGCGGGAAGTGAGCAGTTCTTC.

This chain links TRBV6-9 with TRBJ1-6; D is ambiguous. Between the trimmed V and J ends, which lost 3 bases and 7 bases, there was a span of 1 base. The length of the CDR3 is 11 residues. Germline V gene data show CDR1 as MNHGY and CDR2 as SVAAGI. The CDR3 nucleotides are TGTGCCAGCAGTTACAATTCACCCCTCCACTTT. It yields the protein CASSYNSPLHF.

This clone was recorded a few times. The chain combines TRBV18 with TRBJ2-2, with D unclear. There are 13 residues in the CDR3. V was pared by 1 base and J by 3 bases, with 3 bases between. Germline V CDR1 and CDR2: KGHSH, LQKENI. CDR3 coding DNA: TGTGCCAGCTCACCACAGGACACCGGGGAGCTGTTTTTT. Encoded protein: CASSPQDTGELFF.

The gene calls are TRBV20-1 and TRBJ2-3, with a weak D call TRBD2 (6 bases). Germline V gives CDR1 DFQATT, CDR2 SNEGSKA (reference sequence). The CDR3 runs to 15 residues. Trimming removed 3 bases from V and 0 bases from J, with 13 bases in between. The CDR3 DNA follows: TGCAGTGCTAGGAGTTGGGCGGGGAGCACAGATACGCAGTATTTT. Translating gives CSARSWAGSTDTQYF.

This clone was seen ten or more times. This chain joins TRBV9 and TRBJ2-1; D gene unclear. CDR1 SGDLS and CDR2 YYNGEE come from the germline V gene. V lost 4 bases, J lost 8 bases, and 16 bases lay in between. This CDR3 has 14 residues. The CDR3 region is CASSTRSDRDEQFF. The CDR3 DNA is TGTGCCAGCAGCACCCGGTCCGACCGGGATGAGCAGTTCTTC.

This clone is termed large. This chain connects TRBV4-1 to TRBJ2-1, with 7 bases fitting TRBD2. The V gene's germline CDR1 is MGHRA and CDR2 YSYEKL. CDR3 length equals 15 residues. J lost 7 bases, V lost 2 bases, and 8 bases had no gene match. The CDR3 DNA sequence: TGCGCCAGCAGCCAACCAAGGCGGGGGAGAAATGAGCAGTTCTTC. Amino acid sequence: CASSQPRRGRNEQFF.

Concerning this clone: One end of the junction does not line up with germline, which may come from a read error. V gene TRBV20-1 combines with J gene TRBJ2-1, with TRBD2 identical over 11 bases. The CDR3 is 16 residues long. The germline V gene encodes CDR1 DFQATT and CDR2 SNEGSKA (reference sequence). The CDR3 DNA reads TGCAGTGCCAGAGGACTAGCGGGTGGTTACTACAATGAGCAGTTCTTC. Protein sequence: CSARGLAGGYYNEQFF.

This clone has only a few counts. The chain employs TRBV19 and TRBJ1-5; a weak D match, TRBD1 (6 bases). This CDR3 has 15 residues. Germline CDR1 is LNHDA and CDR2 is SQIVND (reference sequence). V lost 5 bases and J lost 2, with 13 bases in between. The CDR3: CASSAPGAGNQPQHF. The CDR3 bases are TGTGCCAGTAGTGCCCCGGGGGCGGGCAATCAGCCCCAGCATTTT.

In this sample, this clone turned up many times. V gene TRBV6-1 combines with J gene TRBJ1-6; D may be TRBD1 (5 bases). Germline CDR1 is MNHNS and CDR2 is SASEGT. Trimming stripped 6 bases from V and 5 bases from J, with 11 bases between. This CDR3 comprises 14 residues. The CDR3 DNA is TGTGCCAGCAGCGCGGGACCGCATAATTCACCCCTCCACTTT. Translated: CASSAGPHNSPLHF.

The chain uses TRBV5-1 and TRBJ1-5, with TRBD1 as a possible D gene (6 bases). V was trimmed by 0 bases and J by 4 bases, leaving 11 bases between them. This CDR3 has 15 residues. The germline V gene encodes CDR1 SGHRS and CDR2 YFSETQ. The CDR3 DNA is TGCGCCAGCAGCTTGGGGGGGGCATGGAATCAGCCCCAGCATTTT. Its protein is CASSLGGAWNQPQHF.

This chain links TRBV4-1 with TRBJ2-7; 10 nucleotides match TRBD2. J lost 6 bases, V lost 0 bases, and 8 bases had no gene match. Germline assignment: CDR1 MGHRA and CDR2 YSYEKL. The CDR3 loop spans 16 amino acids. The CDR3 here is CASSQDWPLAGSEQYF. CDR3 nucleotide sequence: TGCGCCAGCAGCCAAGATTGGCCACTAGCGGGATCCGAGCAGTACTTC.

A few counts support this clone. One base away lies a much larger clone, so this may be a sequencing read error. This chain connects TRBV27 to TRBJ2-3, with a weak D call TRBD2 (6 bases). Germline V gene data show CDR1 as MNHEY and CDR2 as SMNVEV (reference sequence). V was trimmed by 5 bases and J by 4 bases, leaving 16 bases between them. This CDR3 contains 15 residues. CDR3 sequence: CASSGGGSSADTQYF. Here the CDR3 DNA reads TGTGCCAGCAGTGGAGGCGGATCTAGCGCAGATACGCAGTATTTT.

The chain carries TRBV15 and TRBJ1-2; D gene uncertain. V lost 3 bases to trimming and J lost 5 bases, with 10 bases between them. Looked up from germline, CDR1 is LNHNV and CDR2 is YYDKDF (reference sequence). CDR3 length: 13 residues. The chain's CDR3 is CATSSDRGYGYTF. In nucleotides, the CDR3 is TGTGCCACCAGCAGCGACCGCGGGTATGGCTACACCTTC.

This clone is categorized as medium-sized. The chain uses TRBV30 and TRBJ1-5, with a weak D call TRBD1 (5 bases). V lost 2 bases to trimming and J lost 6 bases, with 11 bases between them. Germline lookup yields CDR1 GTSNPN and CDR2 SVGIG (reference sequence). There are 13 residues in the CDR3. CDR3 region: CAWSSGGGQPQHF. DNA of the CDR3: TGTGCCTGGAGTTCGGGGGGAGGTCAGCCCCAGCATTTT.

This clone ranks as medium-sized (0.01 to 0.1%). J is TRBJ2-2 and V is TRBV7-9; 9 nucleotides match TRBD1. Trimming cost V 6 bases and J 4 bases; bases outside gene matches: 9. The CDR3 is 16 amino acids. Germline V gene data show CDR1 as SEHNR and CDR2 as FQNEAQ (reference sequence). DNA of the CDR3: TGTGCCAGCAGTCTCTCCGGGACAGGGCCCACCGGGGAGCTGTTTTTT. Its translation is CASSLSGTGPTGELFF.

This chain links TRBV28 with TRBJ1-3, with TRBD1 matching over 7 bases. CDR1 is MDHEN and CDR2 is SYDVKM in the germline V gene. The CDR3 contains 16 residues. The J segment lost 0 bases and the V segment lost 4 bases, leaving 6 bases of the junction unmatched. The CDR3 spells CASSSPGQSSGNTIYF. In DNA, the CDR3 is TGTGCCAGCAGTTCACCGGGACAGAGCTCTGGAAACACCATATATTTT.